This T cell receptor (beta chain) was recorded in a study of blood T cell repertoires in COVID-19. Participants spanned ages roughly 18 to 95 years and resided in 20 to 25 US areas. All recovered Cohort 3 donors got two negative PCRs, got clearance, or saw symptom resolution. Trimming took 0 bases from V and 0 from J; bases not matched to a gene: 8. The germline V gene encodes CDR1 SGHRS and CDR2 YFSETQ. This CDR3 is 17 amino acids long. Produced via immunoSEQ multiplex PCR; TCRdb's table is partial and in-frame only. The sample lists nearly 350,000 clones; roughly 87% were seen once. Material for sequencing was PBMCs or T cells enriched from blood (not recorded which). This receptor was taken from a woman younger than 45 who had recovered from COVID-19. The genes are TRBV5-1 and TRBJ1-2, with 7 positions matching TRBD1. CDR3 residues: CASSLDGQAESNYGYTF. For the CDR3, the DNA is TGCGCCAGCAGCTTGGATGGACAGGCCGAATCTAACTATGGCTACACCTTC.